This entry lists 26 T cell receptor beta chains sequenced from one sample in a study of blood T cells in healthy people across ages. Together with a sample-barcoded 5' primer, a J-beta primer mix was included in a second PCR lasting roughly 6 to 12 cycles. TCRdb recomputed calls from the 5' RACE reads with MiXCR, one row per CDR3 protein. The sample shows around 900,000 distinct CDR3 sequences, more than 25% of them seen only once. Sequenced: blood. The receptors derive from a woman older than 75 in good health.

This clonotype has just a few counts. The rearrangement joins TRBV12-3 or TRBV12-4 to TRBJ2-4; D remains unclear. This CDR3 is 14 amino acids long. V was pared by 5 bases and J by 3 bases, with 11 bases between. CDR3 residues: CASSPGEVKNIQYF. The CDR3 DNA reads TGTGCCAGCAGTCCTGGGGAAGTCAAAAACATTCAGTACTTC.

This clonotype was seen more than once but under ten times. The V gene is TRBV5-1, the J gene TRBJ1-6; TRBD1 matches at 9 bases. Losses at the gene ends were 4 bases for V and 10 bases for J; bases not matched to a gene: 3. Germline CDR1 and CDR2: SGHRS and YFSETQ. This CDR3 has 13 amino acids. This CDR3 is CASSPTGGSPLHF. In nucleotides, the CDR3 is TGCGCCAGCAGCCCGACAGGGGGATCACCCCTCCACTTT.

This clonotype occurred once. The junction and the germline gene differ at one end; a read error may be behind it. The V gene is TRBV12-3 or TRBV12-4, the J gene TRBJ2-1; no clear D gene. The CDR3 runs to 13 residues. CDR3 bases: TGTGCCAGCAGCTTAGGCCAGCATCGGGAGCAGTTCTTC. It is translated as CASSLGQHREQFF.

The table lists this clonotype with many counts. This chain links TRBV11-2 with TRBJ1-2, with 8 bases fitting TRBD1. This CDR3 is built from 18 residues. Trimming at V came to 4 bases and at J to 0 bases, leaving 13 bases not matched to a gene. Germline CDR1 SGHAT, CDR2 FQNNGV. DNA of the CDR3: TGTGCCAGCAGCTCCCTCCGGGACAGGAGTCACGCTAACTATGGCTACACCTTC. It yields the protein CASSSLRDRSHANYGYTF.

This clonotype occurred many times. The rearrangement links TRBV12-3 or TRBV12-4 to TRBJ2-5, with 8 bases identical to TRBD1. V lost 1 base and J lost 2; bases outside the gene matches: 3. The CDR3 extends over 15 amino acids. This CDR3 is CASSLVQGAQETQYF. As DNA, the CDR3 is TGTGCCAGCAGTTTAGTCCAGGGGGCGCAAGAGACCCAGTACTTC.

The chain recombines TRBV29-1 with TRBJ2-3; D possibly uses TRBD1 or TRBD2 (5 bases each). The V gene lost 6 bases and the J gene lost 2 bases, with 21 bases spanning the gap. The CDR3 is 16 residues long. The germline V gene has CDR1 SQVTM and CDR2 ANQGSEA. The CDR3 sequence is CSVFSRGFYNTDTQYF. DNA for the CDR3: TGCAGCGTCTTCTCGAGGGGATTCTACAACACAGATACGCAGTATTTT.

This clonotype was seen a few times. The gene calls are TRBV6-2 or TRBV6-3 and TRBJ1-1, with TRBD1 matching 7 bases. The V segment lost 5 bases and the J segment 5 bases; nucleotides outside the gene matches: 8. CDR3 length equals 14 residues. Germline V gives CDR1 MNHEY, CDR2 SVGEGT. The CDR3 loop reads CASSQRQGKTEAFF. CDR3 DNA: TGTGCCAGCAGTCAAAGACAGGGTAAAACTGAAGCTTTCTTT.

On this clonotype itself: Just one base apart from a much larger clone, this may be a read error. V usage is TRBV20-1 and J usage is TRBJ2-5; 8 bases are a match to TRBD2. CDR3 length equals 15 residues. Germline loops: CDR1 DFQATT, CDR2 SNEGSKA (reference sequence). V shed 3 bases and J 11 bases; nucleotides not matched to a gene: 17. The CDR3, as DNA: TGCAGTGCTAGGCTTCCCGGGACTAGGTACAATGAGCAGTACTTC. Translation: CSARLPGTRYNEQYF.

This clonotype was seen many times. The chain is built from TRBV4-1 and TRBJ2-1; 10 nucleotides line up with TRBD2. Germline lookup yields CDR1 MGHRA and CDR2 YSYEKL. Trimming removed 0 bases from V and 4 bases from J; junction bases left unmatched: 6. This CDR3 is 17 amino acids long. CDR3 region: CASSQDLLAGKYNEQFF. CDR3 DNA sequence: TGCGCCAGCAGCCAAGATCTACTAGCGGGGAAATACAATGAGCAGTTCTTC.

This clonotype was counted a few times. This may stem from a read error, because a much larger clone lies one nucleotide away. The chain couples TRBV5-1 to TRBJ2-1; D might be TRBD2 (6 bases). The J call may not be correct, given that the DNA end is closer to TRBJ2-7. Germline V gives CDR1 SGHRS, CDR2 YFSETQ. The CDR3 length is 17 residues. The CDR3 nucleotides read TGCGCCAGCAGCTCATTTAGCGGATTAAGCTCCTACAATGAGCAGTACTTC. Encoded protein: CASSSFSGLSSYNEQYF.

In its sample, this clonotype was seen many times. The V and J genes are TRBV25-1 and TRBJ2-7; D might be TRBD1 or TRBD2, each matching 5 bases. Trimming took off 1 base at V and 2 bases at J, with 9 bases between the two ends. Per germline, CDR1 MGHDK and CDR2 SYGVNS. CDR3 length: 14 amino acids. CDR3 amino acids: CASSEFGGTYEQYF. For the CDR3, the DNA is TGTGCCAGCAGTGAATTTGGGGGAACCTACGAGCAGTACTTC.

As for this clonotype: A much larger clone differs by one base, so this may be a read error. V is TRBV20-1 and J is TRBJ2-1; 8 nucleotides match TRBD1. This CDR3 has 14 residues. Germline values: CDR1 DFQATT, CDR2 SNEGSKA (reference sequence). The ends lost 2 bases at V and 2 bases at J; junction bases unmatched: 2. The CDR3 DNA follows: TGCAGTGCTAGAAGACAGGGGACCTACAATGAGCAGTTCTTC. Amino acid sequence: CSARRQGTYNEQFF.

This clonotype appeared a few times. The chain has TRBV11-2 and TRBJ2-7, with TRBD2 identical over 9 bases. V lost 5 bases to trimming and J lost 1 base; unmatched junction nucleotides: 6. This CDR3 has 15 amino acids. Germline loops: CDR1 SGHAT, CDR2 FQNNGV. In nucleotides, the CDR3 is TGTGCCAGCAGCCCGGCGGGGGGGGCTTCCTACGAGCAGTACTTC. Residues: CASSPAGGASYEQYF.

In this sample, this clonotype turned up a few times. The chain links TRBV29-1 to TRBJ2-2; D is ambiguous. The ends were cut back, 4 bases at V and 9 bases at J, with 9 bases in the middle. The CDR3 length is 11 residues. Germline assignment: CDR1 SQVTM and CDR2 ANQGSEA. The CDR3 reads CSVVVVRELFF. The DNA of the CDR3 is TGCAGCGTTGTCGTAGTCCGGGAGCTGTTTTTT.

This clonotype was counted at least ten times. CDR3 nucleotide sequence: TGTGCCAGCAGCGCCCGGGGCTCCCCTAGCACAGATACGCAGTATTTT. Translating it yields CASSARGSPSTDTQYF. The rearrangement joins TRBV3-1 to TRBJ2-3; D may be TRBD1 or TRBD2 (5 bases each). Germline loops: CDR1 LGHDT, CDR2 YNNKEL (reference sequence). CDR3 length equals 16 residues. V was shortened by 5 bases and J by 0 bases, with 15 bases between the two germline ends.

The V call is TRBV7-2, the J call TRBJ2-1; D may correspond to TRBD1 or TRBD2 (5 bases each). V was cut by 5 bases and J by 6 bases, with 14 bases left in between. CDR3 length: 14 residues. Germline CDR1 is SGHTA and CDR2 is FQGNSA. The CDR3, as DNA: TGTGCCAGCAGCGGCCGCCGGGGCCCCAATGAGCAGTTCTTC. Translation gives CASSGRRGPNEQFF.

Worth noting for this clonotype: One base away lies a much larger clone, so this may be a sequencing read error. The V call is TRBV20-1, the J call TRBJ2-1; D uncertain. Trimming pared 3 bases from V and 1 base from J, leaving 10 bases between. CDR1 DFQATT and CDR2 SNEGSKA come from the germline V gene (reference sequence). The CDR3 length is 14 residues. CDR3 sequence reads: CSASWSSSYNEQFF. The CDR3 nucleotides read TGCAGTGCTAGTTGGAGCAGTTCCTACAATGAGCAGTTCTTC.

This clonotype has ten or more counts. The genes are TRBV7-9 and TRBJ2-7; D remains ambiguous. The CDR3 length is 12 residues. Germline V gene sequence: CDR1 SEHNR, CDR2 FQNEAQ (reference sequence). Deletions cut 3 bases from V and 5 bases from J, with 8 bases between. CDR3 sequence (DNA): TGTGCCAGCAGCTTCCATGGCGACGAGCAGTACTTC. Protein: CASSFHGDEQYF.

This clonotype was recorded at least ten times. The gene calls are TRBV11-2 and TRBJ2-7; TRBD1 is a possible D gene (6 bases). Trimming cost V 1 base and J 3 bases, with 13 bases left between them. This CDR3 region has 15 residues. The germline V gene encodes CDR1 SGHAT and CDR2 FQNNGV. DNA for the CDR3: TGTGCCAGCAGCTTAGGTGATGGGGGCAGCTACGAGCAGTACTTC. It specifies CASSLGDGGSYEQYF.

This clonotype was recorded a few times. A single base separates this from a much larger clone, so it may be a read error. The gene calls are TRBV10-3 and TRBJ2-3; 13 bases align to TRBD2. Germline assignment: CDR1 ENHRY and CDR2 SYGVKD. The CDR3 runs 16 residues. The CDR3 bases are TGTGCCATCAGTGAACTAGCGGGGGGGAGCACAGATATGCAGTATTTT. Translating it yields CAISELAGGSTDMQYF.

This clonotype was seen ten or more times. The CDR3 region is CASSVGVTTINTDTQYF. The DNA for the CDR3 is TGTGCCAGCAGCGTAGGGGTCACTACTATTAACACAGATACGCAGTATTTT. The rearrangement joins TRBV9 to TRBJ2-3; D unclear. CDR3 length equals 17 residues. V dropped 0 bases and J dropped 2 bases, with 16 bases sitting between them. Germline loops: CDR1 SGDLS, CDR2 YYNGEE. The full variable domain, rest sourced from reference TRBV9 and TRBJ2-3, is DSGVTQTPKHLITATGQRVTLRCSPRSGDLSVYWYQQSLDQGLQFLIQYYNGEERAKGNILERFSAQQFPDLHSELNLSSLELGDSALYFCASSVGVTTINTDTQYFGPGTRLTVL.

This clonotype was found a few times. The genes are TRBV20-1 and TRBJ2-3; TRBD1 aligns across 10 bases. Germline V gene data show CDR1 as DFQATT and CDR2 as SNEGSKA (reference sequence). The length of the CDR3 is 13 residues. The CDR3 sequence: CRAGTGDTDTQYF. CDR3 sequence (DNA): TGCAGGGCCGGGACAGGGGACACAGATACGCAGTATTTT.

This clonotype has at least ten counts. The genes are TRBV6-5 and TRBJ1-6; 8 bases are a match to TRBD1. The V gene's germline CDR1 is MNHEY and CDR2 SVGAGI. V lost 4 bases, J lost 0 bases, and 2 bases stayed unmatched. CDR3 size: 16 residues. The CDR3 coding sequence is TGTGCCAGCAGTTTAACAGGGGGCTCCTATAATTCACCCCTCCACTTT. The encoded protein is CASSLTGGSYNSPLHF.

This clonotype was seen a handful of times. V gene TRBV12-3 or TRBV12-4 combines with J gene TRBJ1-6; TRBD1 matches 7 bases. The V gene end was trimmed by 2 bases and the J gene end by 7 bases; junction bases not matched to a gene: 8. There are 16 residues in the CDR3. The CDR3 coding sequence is TGTGCCAGCAGTTTAAATCACCAGGGGGGGAATTCACCCCTCCACTTT. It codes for CASSLNHQGGNSPLHF.

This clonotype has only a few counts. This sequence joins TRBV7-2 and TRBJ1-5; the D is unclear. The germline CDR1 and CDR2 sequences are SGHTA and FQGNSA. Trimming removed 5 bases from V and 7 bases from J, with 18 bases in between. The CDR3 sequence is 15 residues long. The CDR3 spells CASSPLRSGVQPQHF. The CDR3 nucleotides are TGTGCCAGCAGCCCTTTGCGAAGCGGTGTCCAGCCCCAGCATTTT.

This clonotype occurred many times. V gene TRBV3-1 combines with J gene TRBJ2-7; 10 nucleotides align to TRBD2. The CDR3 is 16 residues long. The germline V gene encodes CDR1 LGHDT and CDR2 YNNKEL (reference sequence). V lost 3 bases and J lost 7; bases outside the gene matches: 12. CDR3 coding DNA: TGTGCCAGCAGCCACCGAGGTAGCGGGGGGCCAGGGGAGCAGTACTTC. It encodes CASSHRGSGGPGEQYF.